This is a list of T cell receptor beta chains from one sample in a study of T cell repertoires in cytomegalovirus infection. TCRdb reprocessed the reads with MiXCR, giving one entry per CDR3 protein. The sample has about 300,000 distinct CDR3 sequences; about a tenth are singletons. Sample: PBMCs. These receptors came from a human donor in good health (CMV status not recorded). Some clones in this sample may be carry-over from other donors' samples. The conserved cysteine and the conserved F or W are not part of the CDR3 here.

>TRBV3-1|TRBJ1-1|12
ASSQVQGKTEAF
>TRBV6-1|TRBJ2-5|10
ASSTGPKAQY
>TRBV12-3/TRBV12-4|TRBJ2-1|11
ASSATSYNEQF
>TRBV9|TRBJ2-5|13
ASSVGSSGQETQY
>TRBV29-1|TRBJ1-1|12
SVVRGTGGAEAF
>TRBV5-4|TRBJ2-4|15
ASSPWAGRTERNIQY
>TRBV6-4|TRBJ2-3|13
ASSEGQGRTDTQY
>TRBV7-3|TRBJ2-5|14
ASSPTDRRGQETQY
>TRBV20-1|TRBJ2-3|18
SAREPQSSGGRGRPDTQY
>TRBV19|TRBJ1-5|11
ASSHQHNQPQH
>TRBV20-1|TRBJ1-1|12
SAREGSGNTEAF